Shown below are 11 T cell receptor beta chains from a single sample sequenced in a study of cytomegalovirus exposure and HLA in healthy donors. With 60 Vbeta and 13 Jbeta primers, the PCR was carried out. Some clones are missing from TCRdb's copy, which holds only in-frame ones; the method was immunoSEQ multiplex PCR. The sample lists under 200,000 clones; 68% were seen once. Sample: PBMCs. The receptors originated from a middle-aged woman in good health and CMV-seropositive.

The chain is built from TRBV9 and TRBJ1-2, with a weak D call TRBD1 (6 bases). The germline CDR1 and CDR2 sequences are SGDLS and YYNGEE. The CDR3 is made up of 13 amino acids. Trimming removed 3 bases at V and 7 bases at J, with 13 bases between. CDR3: CASSARGLIGYTF. The DNA of the CDR3 is TGTGCCAGCAGCGCAAGGGGGTTAATTGGCTACACCTTC.

The chain combines TRBV7-2 with TRBJ1-1, with TRBD1 matching over 9 bases. Germline V gives CDR1 SGHTA, CDR2 FQGNSA. This CDR3 region has 16 residues. V shed 4 bases and J 2 bases; nucleotides not matched to a gene: 8. CDR3 residues: CASSSERTGVNTEAFF. The CDR3, as DNA: TGTGCCAGCAGCTCCGAAAGGACAGGGGTTAACACTGAAGCTTTCTTT. Full variable domain (missing parts from reference TRBV7-2 and TRBJ1-1): GAGVSQSPSNKVTEKGKDVELRCDPISGHTALYWYRQSLGQGLEFLIYFQGNSAPDKSGLPSDRFSAERTGGSVSTLTIQRTQQEDSAVYLCASSSERTGVNTEAFFGQGTRLTVV.

This clone turned up a few times. V is TRBV7-2 and J is TRBJ2-7; 8 bases map to TRBD2. The CDR3 has 14 residues. The V gene's germline CDR1 is SGHTA and CDR2 FQGNSA. The ends lost 5 bases at V and 0 bases at J; junction bases unmatched: 3. This CDR3 is CASSETSASYEQYF. The DNA for the CDR3 is TGTGCCAGCAGCGAGACTAGCGCCTCCTACGAGCAGTACTTC.

This chain connects TRBV10-3 to TRBJ2-3; D may be TRBD1 (8 bases). CDR3 size: 14 residues. CDR1 and CDR2 from the germline V gene are ENHRY and SYGVKD. V lost 6 bases and J 6 bases, leaving 16 bases between the germline ends. The CDR3 reads CAIRDGQGGDTQYF. In DNA, the CDR3 is TGTGCCATCAGGGACGGACAGGGAGGGGATACGCAGTATTTT.

This clone appeared a few times. V is TRBV11-2 and J is TRBJ2-7, with D possibly being TRBD2 (6 bases). Per germline, CDR1 SGHAT and CDR2 FQNNGV. V dropped 3 bases and J dropped 5 bases, with 14 bases sitting between them. The CDR3 length is 14 residues. CDR3 sequence (DNA): TGTGCCAGCAGCTTGAGACGGGAGAGCAACGAGCAGTACTTC. Amino acid sequence: CASSLRRESNEQYF.

Worth noting for this clone: One end of the junction varies from germline; a read error may be responsible. The chain combines TRBV6-1 with TRBJ1-2, with D uncertain. This CDR3 contains 12 residues. Per germline, CDR1 MNHNS and CDR2 SASEGT. CDR3 amino acids: CASTHSNYGYPF. For the CDR3, the DNA is TGTGCCAGCACCCACTCGAACTATGGCTACCCCTTC.

V gene TRBV28 combines with J gene TRBJ2-5; 11 bases align to TRBD2. The CDR3 length is 14 residues. Trimming took 10 bases from V and 5 from J; bases not matched to a gene: 9. Germline CDR1 reads MDHEN; CDR2 reads SYDVKM. CDR3 in DNA: TGTGCCACATGGATAGCGGGAGGGTCGGAGACCCAGTACTTC. This translates into CATWIAGGSETQYF.

This chain links TRBV6-1 with TRBJ2-7; a weak D match, TRBD2 (5 bases). Germline values: CDR1 MNHNS, CDR2 SASEGT. This CDR3 has 16 residues. V gave up 1 base and J gave up 2 bases, with 15 bases separating them. The CDR3 loop is CASSEGGWGDTYEQYF. The CDR3 bases are TGTGCCAGCAGTGAAGGCGGGTGGGGTGACACCTACGAGCAGTACTTC.

Concerning this clone itself: At one boundary the junction diverges from the germline segment, which might be a read error. This chain links TRBV4-1 with TRBJ1-2; TRBD1 agrees at 9 bases. The germline V gene encodes CDR1 MGHRA and CDR2 YSYEKL. This CDR3 has 15 amino acids. Written as DNA, the CDR3 is TGCGCCAGCAGCCAGTTCCGACAGGGGGACTATGGCTACCCCTTC. This sequence encodes CASSQFRQGDYGYPF.

The rearrangement joins TRBV7-8 to TRBJ2-7; D might be TRBD2 (6 bases). Trimming took 4 bases from V and 3 from J, leaving 16 bases between them. The CDR3 length is 15 residues. Germline CDR1 SGHVS, CDR2 FQNEAQ. This chain's CDR3 is CASSSNRDWDYEQYF. CDR3 coding DNA: TGTGCCAGCAGCTCCAATCGGGACTGGGACTACGAGCAGTACTTC.

The chain combines TRBV29-1 with TRBJ1-5; D remains ambiguous. Deletions cut 4 bases from V and 3 bases from J, with 13 bases between. The V gene's germline CDR1 is SQVTM and CDR2 ANQGSEA. CDR3 length: 14 amino acids. The CDR3 sequence is CSVGGDGSNQPQHF. CDR3 coding DNA: TGCAGCGTTGGAGGTGACGGATCCAATCAGCCCCAGCATTTT.